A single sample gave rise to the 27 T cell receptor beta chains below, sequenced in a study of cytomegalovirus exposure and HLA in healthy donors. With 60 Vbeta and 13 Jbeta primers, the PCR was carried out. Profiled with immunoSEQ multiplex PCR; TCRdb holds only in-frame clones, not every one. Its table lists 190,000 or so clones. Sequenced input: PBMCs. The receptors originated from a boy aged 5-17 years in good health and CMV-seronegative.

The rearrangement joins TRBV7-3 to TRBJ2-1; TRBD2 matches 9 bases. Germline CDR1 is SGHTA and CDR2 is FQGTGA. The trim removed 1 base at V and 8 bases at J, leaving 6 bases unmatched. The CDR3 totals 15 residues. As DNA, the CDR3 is TGTGCCAGCAGCTTAATGGCGGGGGGGTATTATGAGCAGTTCTTC. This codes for CASSLMAGGYYEQFF.

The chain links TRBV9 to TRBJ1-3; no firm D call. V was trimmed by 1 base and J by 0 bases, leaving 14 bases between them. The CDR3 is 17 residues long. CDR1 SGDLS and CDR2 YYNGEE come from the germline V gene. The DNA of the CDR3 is TGTGCCAGCAGCGTATCCCTAACGGTTGCCTCTGGAAACACCATATATTTT. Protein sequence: CASSVSLTVASGNTIYF.

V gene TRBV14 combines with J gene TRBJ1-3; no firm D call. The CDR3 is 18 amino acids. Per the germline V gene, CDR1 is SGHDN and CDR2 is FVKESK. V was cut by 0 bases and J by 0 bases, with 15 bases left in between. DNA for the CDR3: TGTGCCAGCAGCCAAGATCAATTTATTCGGTACTCTGGAAACACCATATATTTT. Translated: CASSQDQFIRYSGNTIYF.

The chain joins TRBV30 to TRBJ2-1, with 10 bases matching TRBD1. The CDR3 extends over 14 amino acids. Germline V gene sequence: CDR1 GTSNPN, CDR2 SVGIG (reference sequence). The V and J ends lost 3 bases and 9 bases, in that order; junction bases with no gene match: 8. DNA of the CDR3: TGTGCCTGGAGGGCCGGGACAGGGGCGTCTGAGCAGTTCTTC. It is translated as CAWRAGTGASEQFF.

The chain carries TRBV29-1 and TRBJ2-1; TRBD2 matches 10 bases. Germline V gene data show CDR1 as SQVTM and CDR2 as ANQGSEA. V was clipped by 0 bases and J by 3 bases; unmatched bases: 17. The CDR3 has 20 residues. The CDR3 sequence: CSVEDLSPRLAGEVYNEQFF. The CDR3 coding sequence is TGCAGCGTTGAAGATCTTTCCCCACGGCTAGCGGGGGAGGTCTACAATGAGCAGTTCTTC.

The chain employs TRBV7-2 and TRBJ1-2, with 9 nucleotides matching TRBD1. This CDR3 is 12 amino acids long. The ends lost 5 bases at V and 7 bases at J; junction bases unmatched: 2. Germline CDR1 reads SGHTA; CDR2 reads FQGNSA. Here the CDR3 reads CASSQDRGGYTF. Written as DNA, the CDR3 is TGTGCCAGCAGCCAGGACAGGGGTGGCTACACCTTC.

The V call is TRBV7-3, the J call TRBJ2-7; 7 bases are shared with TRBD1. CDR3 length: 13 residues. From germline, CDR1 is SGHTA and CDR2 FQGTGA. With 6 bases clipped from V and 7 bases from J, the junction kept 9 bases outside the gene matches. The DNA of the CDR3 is TGTGCCAGCAGTAGTACAGGGGCCGGGGAGCAGTACTTC. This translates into CASSSTGAGEQYF. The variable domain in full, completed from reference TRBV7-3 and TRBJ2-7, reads GAGVSQTPSNKVTEKGKYVELRCDPISGHTALYWYRQSLGQGPEFLIYFQGTGAADDSGLPNDRFFAVRPEGSVSTLKIQRTERGDSAVYLCASSSTGAGEQYFGPGTRLTVT.

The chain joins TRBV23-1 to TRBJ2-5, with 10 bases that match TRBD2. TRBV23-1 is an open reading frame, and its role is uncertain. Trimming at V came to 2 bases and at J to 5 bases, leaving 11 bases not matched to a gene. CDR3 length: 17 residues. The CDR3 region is CASSQHLLAGCTETQYF. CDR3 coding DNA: TGCGCCAGCAGTCAACACTTACTAGCGGGGTGTACGGAGACCCAGTACTTC.

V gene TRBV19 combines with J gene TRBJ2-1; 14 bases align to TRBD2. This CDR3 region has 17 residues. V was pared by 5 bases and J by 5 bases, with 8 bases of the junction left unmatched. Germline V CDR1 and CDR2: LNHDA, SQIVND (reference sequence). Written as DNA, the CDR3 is TGTGCCAGTAGTCCGGGGACTAGCGGGGGCCTGGACAATGAGCAGTTCTTC. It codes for CASSPGTSGGLDNEQFF. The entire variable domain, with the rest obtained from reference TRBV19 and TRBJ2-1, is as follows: DGGITQSPKYLFRKEGQNVTLSCEQNLNHDAMYWYRQDPGQGLRLIYYSQIVNDFQKGDIAEGYSVSREKKESFPLTVTSAQKNPTAFYLCASSPGTSGGLDNEQFFGPGTRLTVL.

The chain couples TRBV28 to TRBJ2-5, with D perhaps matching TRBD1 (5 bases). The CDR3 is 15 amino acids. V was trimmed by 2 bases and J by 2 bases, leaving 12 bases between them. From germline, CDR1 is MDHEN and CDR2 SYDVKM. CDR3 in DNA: TGTGCCAGCAGTTTAGTGGTAGGGGTTCAAGAGACCCAGTACTTC. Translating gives CASSLVVGVQETQYF.

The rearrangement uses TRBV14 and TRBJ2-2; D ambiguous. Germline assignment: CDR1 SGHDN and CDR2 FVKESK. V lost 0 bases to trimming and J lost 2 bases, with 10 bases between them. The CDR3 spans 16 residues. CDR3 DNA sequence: TGTGCCAGCAGCCAAGAAACGAGTGCTAACACCGGGGAGCTGTTTTTT. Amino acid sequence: CASSQETSANTGELFF. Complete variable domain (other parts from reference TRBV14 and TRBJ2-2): EAGVTQFPSHSVIEKGQTVTLRCDPISGHDNLYWYRRVMGKEIKFLLHFVKESKQDESGMPNNRFLAERTGGTYSTLKVQPAELEDSGVYFCASSQETSANTGELFFGEGSRLTVL.

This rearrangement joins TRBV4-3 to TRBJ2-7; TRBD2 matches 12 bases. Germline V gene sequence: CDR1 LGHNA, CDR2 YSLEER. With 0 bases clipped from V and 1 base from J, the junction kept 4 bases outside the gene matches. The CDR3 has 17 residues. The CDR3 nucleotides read TGCGCCAGCAGCCAAGATAACCTAGCGGGGGGGTCCTACGAGCAGTACTTC. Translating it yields CASSQDNLAGGSYEQYF.

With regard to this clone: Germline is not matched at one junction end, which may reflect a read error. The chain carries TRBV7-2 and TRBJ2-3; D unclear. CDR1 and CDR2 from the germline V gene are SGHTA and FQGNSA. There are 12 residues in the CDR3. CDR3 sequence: CASSVDTDTQCF. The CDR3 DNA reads TGTGCCAGCAGCGTTGACACAGATACGCAGTGTTTT.

In nucleotides, the CDR3 is TGTGCCAGCAGACGGACAGGGGACAATTCACCCCTCCACTTT. It translates to CASRRTGDNSPLHF. The genes are TRBV5-5 and TRBJ1-6; 9 nucleotides agree with TRBD1. Per germline, CDR1 SGHKS and CDR2 YYEKEE (reference sequence). V trimming: 5 bases; J trimming: 7 bases; junction bases outside the gene matches: 4. This CDR3 comprises 14 residues.

The CDR3 bases are TGTGCCAGCAGCTTTAGGCAGGGAAATCAGCCCCAGCATTTT. Its protein product is CASSFRQGNQPQHF. The chain is built from TRBV28 and TRBJ1-5; possible D gene TRBD1, 5 bases. The CDR3 length is 14 residues. With 6 bases removed from V and 4 bases from J, the gap between germline ends came to 13 bases. Germline-derived CDR1 and CDR2 are MDHEN and SYDVKM.

The CDR3 DNA is TGCGCCAGCACCCCCGGGGCCCAGGCCCGGAGGGAGGAGCAGTACTTC. Translation gives CASTPGAQARREEQYF. This rearrangement joins TRBV4-1 to TRBJ2-7; the D gene is possibly TRBD2 (6 bases). The germline V gene has CDR1 MGHRA and CDR2 YSYEKL. The CDR3 is made up of 16 amino acids. V was shortened by 7 bases and J by 7 bases, with 26 bases between the two germline ends.

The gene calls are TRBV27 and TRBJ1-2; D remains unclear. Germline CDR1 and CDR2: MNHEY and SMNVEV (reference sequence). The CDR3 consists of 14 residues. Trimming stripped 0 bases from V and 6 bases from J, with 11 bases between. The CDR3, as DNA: TGTGCCAGCAGTTTATCAGCAGGATACGATGGCTACACCTTC. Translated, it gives CASSLSAGYDGYTF.

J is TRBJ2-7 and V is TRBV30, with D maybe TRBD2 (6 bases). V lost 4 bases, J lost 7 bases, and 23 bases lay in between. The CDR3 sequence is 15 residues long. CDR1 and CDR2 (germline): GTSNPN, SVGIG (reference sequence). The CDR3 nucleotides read TGTGCCTGGAAACAAAAGGGGACTCCCTCGAGTGAGCAGTACTTC. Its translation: CAWKQKGTPSSEQYF.

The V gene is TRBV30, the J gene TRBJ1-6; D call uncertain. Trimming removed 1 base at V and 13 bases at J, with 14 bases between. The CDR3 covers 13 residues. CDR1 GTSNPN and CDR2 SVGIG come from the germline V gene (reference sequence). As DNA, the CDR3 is TGTGCCTGGAGTGGGAGAACGGGAGATCCCCTCCACTTT. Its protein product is CAWSGRTGDPLHF.

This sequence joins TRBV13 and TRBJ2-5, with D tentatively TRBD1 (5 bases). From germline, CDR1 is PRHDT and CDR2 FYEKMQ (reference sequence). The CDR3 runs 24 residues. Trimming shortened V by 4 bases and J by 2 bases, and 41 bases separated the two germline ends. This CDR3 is CASSSSGPPYAAPLTGGLQETQYF. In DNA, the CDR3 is TGTGCCAGCAGCTCCTCAGGGCCTCCATACGCAGCTCCCTTAACTGGCGGCCTACAAGAGACCCAGTACTTC.

The CDR3 sequence: CASSPGTRYGYTF. The CDR3 DNA reads as TGTGCCAGCTCACCCGGGACACGCTATGGCTACACCTTC. The chain links TRBV18 to TRBJ1-2, with D maybe TRBD1 (6 bases). V lost 3 bases to trimming and J lost 4 bases, with 9 bases between them. Germline CDR1 is KGHSH and CDR2 is LQKENI. The CDR3 runs to 13 residues.

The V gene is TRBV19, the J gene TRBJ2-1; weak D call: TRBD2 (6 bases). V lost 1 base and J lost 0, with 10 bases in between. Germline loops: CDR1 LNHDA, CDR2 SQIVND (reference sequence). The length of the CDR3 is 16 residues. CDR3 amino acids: CASSIGVSGSYNEQFF. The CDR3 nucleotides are TGTGCCAGTAGTATAGGGGTTAGCGGCTCCTACAATGAGCAGTTCTTC.

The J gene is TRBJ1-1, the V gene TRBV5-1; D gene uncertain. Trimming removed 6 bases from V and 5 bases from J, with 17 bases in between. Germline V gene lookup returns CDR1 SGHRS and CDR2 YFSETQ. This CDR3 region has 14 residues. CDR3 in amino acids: CASMAGTLGTEAFF. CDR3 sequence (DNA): TGCGCCAGCATGGCAGGCACCCTTGGGACTGAAGCTTTCTTT.

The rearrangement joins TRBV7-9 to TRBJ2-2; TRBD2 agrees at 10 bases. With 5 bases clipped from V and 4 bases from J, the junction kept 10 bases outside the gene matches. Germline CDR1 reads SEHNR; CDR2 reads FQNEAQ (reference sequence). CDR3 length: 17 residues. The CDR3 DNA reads TGTGCCAGCAGCCCTTCCCAAGCGGGGGGGCCCACCGGGGAGCTGTTTTTT. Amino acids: CASSPSQAGGPTGELFF.

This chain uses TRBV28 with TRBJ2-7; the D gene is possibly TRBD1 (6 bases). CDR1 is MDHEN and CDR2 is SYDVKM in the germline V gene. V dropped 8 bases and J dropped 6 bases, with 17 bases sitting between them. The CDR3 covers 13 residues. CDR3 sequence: CASVTGRLSEQYF. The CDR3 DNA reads TGTGCCAGCGTTACAGGGCGTCTCTCCGAGCAGTACTTC.

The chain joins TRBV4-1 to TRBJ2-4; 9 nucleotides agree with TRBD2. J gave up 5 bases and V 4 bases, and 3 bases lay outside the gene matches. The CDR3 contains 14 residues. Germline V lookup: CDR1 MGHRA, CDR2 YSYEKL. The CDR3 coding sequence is TGCGCCAGCAGCCGTGCGGGGGGGGAAAACATTCAGTACTTC. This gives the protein CASSRAGGENIQYF.

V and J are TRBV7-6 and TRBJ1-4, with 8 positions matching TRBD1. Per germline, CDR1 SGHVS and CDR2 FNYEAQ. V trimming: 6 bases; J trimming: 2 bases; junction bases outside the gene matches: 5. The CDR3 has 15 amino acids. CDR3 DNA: TGTGCCAGCAGACGAGACAGGGGTACTAATGAAAAACTGTTTTTT. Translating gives CASRRDRGTNEKLFF.